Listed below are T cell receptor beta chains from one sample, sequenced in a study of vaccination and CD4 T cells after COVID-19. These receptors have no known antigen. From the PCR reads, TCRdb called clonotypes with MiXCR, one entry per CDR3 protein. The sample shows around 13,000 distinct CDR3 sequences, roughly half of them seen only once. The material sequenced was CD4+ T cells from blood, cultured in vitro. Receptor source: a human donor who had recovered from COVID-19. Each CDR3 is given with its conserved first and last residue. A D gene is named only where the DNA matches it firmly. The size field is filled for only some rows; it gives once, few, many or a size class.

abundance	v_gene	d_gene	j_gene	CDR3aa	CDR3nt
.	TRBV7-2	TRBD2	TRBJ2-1	CASSRTSGGSYNEQFF	TGTGCCAGCAGCCGGACTAGCGGGGGATCCTACAATGAGCAGTTCTTC
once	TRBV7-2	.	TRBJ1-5	CASSLKGPRSGQPQHF	TGTGCCAGCAGCTTAAAGGGGCCGCGTTCGGGTCAGCCCCAGCATTTT
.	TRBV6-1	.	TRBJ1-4	CASKPAGQGGEKLFF	TGTGCCAGCAAGCCGGCGGGGCAGGGAGGAGAAAAACTGTTTTTT
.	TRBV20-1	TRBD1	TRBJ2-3	CSANMDRVTTDTQYF	TGCAGTGCTAACATGGACAGGGTGACCACAGATACGCAGTATTTT
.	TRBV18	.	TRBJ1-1	CASSPAGPTEAFF	TGTGCCAGCTCACCAGCAGGACCCACTGAAGCTTTCTTT
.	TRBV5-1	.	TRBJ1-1	CASSLSSRATNTEAFF	TGCGCCAGCAGCTTGTCGTCCAGGGCAACGAACACTGAAGCTTTCTTT
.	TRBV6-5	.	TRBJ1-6	CASSYYRDPGSPLHF	TGTGCCAGCAGTTACTACCGGGACCCCGGTTCACCCCTCCACTTT
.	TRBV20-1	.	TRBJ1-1	CSPKKGVGNTEAFF	TGCAGTCCTAAAAAAGGAGTAGGGAACACTGAAGCTTTCTTT
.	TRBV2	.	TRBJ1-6	CASSVSGFNSPLHF	TGTGCCAGCAGTGTTAGCGGATTTAATTCACCCCTCCACTTT
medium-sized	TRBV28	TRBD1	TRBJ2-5	CASSPGGEVSPTQYF	TGTGCCAGCAGCCCAGGGGGCGAGGTTTCGCCGACCCAGTACTTC
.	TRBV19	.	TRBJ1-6	CASSNRRYNSPLHF	TGTGCCAGTAGTAACAGGAGGTATAATTCACCCCTCCACTTT